The next 26 T cell receptor beta chains were all read from a single sample in a study of sequential checkpoint blockade in melanoma. The treatment: randomized to nivolumab then ipilimumab (arm A) or the reverse (arm B). The repertoire was sequenced with immunoSEQ multiplex PCR; TCRdb's copy has only in-frame clones and lacks some. The table includes several hundred clones, around 19% detected once. Sequenced material: tumor tissue (inferred from file names), taken from a patient given nivolumab and ipilimumab in sequence. The receptors were sampled from a human donor with melanoma.

The rearrangement uses TRBV15 and TRBJ1-4, with D unresolved. Looked up from germline, CDR1 is LNHNV and CDR2 is YYDKDF (reference sequence). Trimming cost V 0 bases and J 0 bases, with 11 bases left between them. This CDR3 comprises 17 residues. CDR3 DNA sequence: TGTGCCACCAGCAGAGATTTGGCAGCACCAACTAATGAAAAACTGTTTTTT. Residues: CATSRDLAAPTNEKLFF.

The chain employs TRBV19 and TRBJ2-7, with D perhaps TRBD1 (6 bases). Trimming removed 3 bases from V and 3 bases from J, with 15 bases in between. The CDR3 loop spans 15 amino acids. The germline V gene has CDR1 LNHDA and CDR2 SQIVND (reference sequence). The CDR3 DNA reads TGTGCCAGTAGTATCCGAGACAGGCAAAACTACGAGCAGTACTTC. It encodes CASSIRDRQNYEQYF.

The sample holds many counts of this clone. The chain links TRBV5-4 to TRBJ2-1; 9 bases match TRBD1. Germline V gene data show CDR1 as SGHNT and CDR2 as YYREEE (reference sequence). The CDR3 has 13 amino acids. J was trimmed by 6 bases and V by 9 bases; bases with no gene match: 7. The CDR3 DNA reads as TGTGCCACAAGACAGGGGGAGGTCAATGAGCAGTTCTTC. Translating it yields CATRQGEVNEQFF.

This clone was counted a few times. The V call is TRBV6-8, the J call TRBJ1-6; no definite D call. CDR3 length: 13 residues. Germline V gene sequence: CDR1 MNHGY, CDR2 SAAAGT. Trimming left V 6 bases short and J 9 bases short, with 12 bases between. The CDR3 region has the DNA TGTGCCAGCAGGGCACAGAGCGGTTCACCCCTCCACTTT. Translated, it gives CASRAQSGSPLHF.

By sample share, this clone is medium-sized. The rearrangement joins TRBV9 to TRBJ2-3; D perhaps matches TRBD2 (6 bases). V lost 7 bases, J lost 5 bases, and 20 bases lay in between. The V gene's germline CDR1 is SGDLS and CDR2 YYNGEE. CDR3 size: 15 residues. CDR3 region: CASSYSGVTGDTQYF. In DNA form, the CDR3 reads TGTGCCAGCTCTTATTCGGGGGTAACAGGAGATACGCAGTATTTT.

By share, this clone ranks as medium-sized. This rearrangement joins TRBV6-8 to TRBJ2-1, with 7 bases identical to TRBD1. The junction had 5 bases not matched to a gene; V was cut back by 7 bases and J by 2 bases. Germline CDR1 is MNHGY and CDR2 is SAAAGT. CDR3 length: 14 amino acids. CDR3 loop: CASTMTGTYNEQFF. CDR3 nucleotide sequence: TGTGCCAGCACCATGACAGGGACCTACAATGAGCAGTTCTTC.

Within the sample, this clone is medium-sized. The gene calls are TRBV11-3 and TRBJ2-5, with D tentatively TRBD1 (6 bases). In germline, CDR1 is SGHNT, CDR2 YENEEA. The V end lost 5 bases, the J end lost 0 bases, and 13 bases lay between the germline ends. The CDR3 totals 15 residues. The DNA for the CDR3 is TGTGCCAGCAGCAAAGGACAGAAGTACCAAGAGACCCAGTACTTC. Its translation: CASSKGQKYQETQYF.

Relative to its sample, this clone is medium-sized. The V and J genes are TRBV11-3 and TRBJ2-3, with D possibly TRBD2 on 7 matching bases. From germline, CDR1 is SGHNT and CDR2 YENEEA. The germline V and J ends were trimmed by 0 bases and 6 bases, with 19 bases remaining between them. The CDR3 is made up of 17 amino acids. In DNA, the CDR3 is TGTGCCAGCAGCTTAGAACTGGGGCGGGGGCGACAGGATACGCAGTATTTT. Protein: CASSLELGRGRQDTQYF.

In DNA form, the CDR3 reads TGCGCCAGCAGCTTGGGTCGGGACAGGGGTGAAGAAGCTTTCTTT. It encodes CASSLGRDRGEEAFF. This chain joins TRBV5-1 and TRBJ1-1; 10 positions match TRBD1. This CDR3 has 15 amino acids. Germline V gene sequence: CDR1 SGHRS, CDR2 YFSETQ. The junction had 7 bases not matched to a gene; V was cut back by 0 bases and J by 8 bases.

The V and J genes are TRBV5-1 and TRBJ2-7, with D unresolved. The CDR3 is 14 residues long. Trimming took off 4 bases at V and 2 bases at J, with 13 bases between the two ends. CDR1 SGHRS and CDR2 YFSETQ come from the germline V gene. This CDR3 reads CASSPFGLAYEQYF. The CDR3 coding sequence is TGCGCCAGCAGCCCATTTGGGCTAGCCTACGAGCAGTACTTC.

This clone was recorded a few times. This rearrangement joins TRBV14 to TRBJ2-5, with no clear D. V was trimmed by 4 bases and J by 2 bases, leaving 11 bases between them. The CDR3 totals 14 residues. From germline, CDR1 is SGHDN and CDR2 FVKESK. CDR3 sequence reads: CASSLGQLQETQYF. In DNA form, the CDR3 reads TGTGCCAGCAGCCTAGGTCAGTTGCAAGAGACCCAGTACTTC.

There are a few counts of this clone. The chain uses TRBV29-1 and TRBJ2-7, with D unclear. V was cut by 4 bases and J by 0 bases, with 7 bases left in between. Germline V gene data show CDR1 as SQVTM and CDR2 as ANQGSEA. This CDR3 spans 12 amino acids. The CDR3 bases are TGCAGCGTTGTGGCCGGCTCCTACGAGCAGTACTTC. Its translation: CSVVAGSYEQYF.

This clone is medium-sized by share. CDR3 residues: CASRATGGRNYGYTF. CDR3 in DNA: TGTGCCAGCAGAGCTACAGGGGGCCGTAACTATGGCTACACCTTC. V and J are TRBV11-3 and TRBJ1-2, with 9 bases matching TRBD1. Germline-derived CDR1 and CDR2 are SGHNT and YENEEA. The CDR3 totals 15 residues. J was trimmed by 1 base and V by 6 bases; bases with no gene match: 6.

The V gene is TRBV6-8, the J gene TRBJ2-5; 8 positions agree with TRBD2. Germline CDR1 and CDR2: MNHGY and SAAAGT. The CDR3 spans 15 residues. V shed 5 bases, J shed 2 bases, and the junction held 7 bases outside the gene matches. This CDR3 is CASSRGTSGQETQYF. Written as DNA, the CDR3 is TGTGCCAGCAGTCGAGGAACTAGCGGACAAGAGACCCAGTACTTC.

This clone is labeled as large. The CDR3 protein is CASSPPNKMRAEAFF. The CDR3 DNA reads as TGTGCCAGCTCACCACCGAATAAAATGAGGGCTGAAGCTTTCTTT. V gene TRBV18 combines with J gene TRBJ1-1; D remains ambiguous. V lost 0 bases to trimming and J lost 6 bases, with 14 bases between them. The germline V gene encodes CDR1 KGHSH and CDR2 LQKENI. The CDR3 is made up of 15 amino acids.

This clone appeared a few times. The chain has TRBV9 and TRBJ2-5, with 13 bases lining up with TRBD2. This CDR3 has 16 amino acids. The junction had 7 bases not matched to a gene; V was cut back by 5 bases and J by 3 bases. The germline V gene encodes CDR1 SGDLS and CDR2 YYNGEE. The CDR3 bases are TGTGCCAGCAGTGAGGGACTAGCGGGGAGGAAAGAGACCCAGTACTTC. Translated: CASSEGLAGRKETQYF.

This clone was found a few times. Its ends do not fully match the called genes, so a read error is possible. The chain links TRBV6-8 to TRBJ2-3, with D tentatively TRBD1 (8 bases). Germline V gene data show CDR1 as MNHGY and CDR2 as SAAAGT. This CDR3 comprises 15 residues. Here the CDR3 reads CASSPQGGRTDTQYF. The DNA of the CDR3 is TGTGCCAGCAGCCCACAGGGGGGGCGCACGGATACGCAGTATTTT.

The rearrangement joins TRBV6-8 to TRBJ1-1, with unresolved D. Between the trimmed V and J ends, which lost 3 bases and 6 bases, there was a span of 14 bases. The CDR3 is 14 residues long. Germline CDR1 MNHGY, CDR2 SAAAGT. CDR3 sequence reads: CASSYSGPPAEAFF. Written as DNA, the CDR3 is TGTGCCAGCAGTTATTCCGGGCCGCCGGCTGAAGCTTTCTTT.

This clone is termed medium-sized (0.01 to 0.1%). V gene TRBV11-3 combines with J gene TRBJ1-3; perhaps TRBD1 as D (6 bases). Germline lookup yields CDR1 SGHNT and CDR2 YENEEA. Trimming pared 5 bases from V and 2 bases from J, leaving 13 bases between. The CDR3 loop spans 15 amino acids. CDR3 nucleotide sequence: TGTGCCAGCAGCCCTGACAGGTTAACTGGAAACACCATATATTTT. Its translation is CASSPDRLTGNTIYF. Full variable domain (missing parts from reference TRBV11-3 and TRBJ1-3): EAGVVQSPRYKIIEKKQPVAFWCNPISGHNTLYWYLQNLGQGPELLIRYENEEAVDDSQLPKDRFSAERLKGVDSTLKIQPAELGDSAVYLCASSPDRLTGNTIYFGEGSWLTVV.

The chain couples TRBV15 to TRBJ1-5, with TRBD1 as a possible D gene (5 bases). Germline-derived CDR1 and CDR2 are LNHNV and YYDKDF (reference sequence). Between the trimmed V and J ends, which lost 0 bases and 2 bases, there was a span of 8 bases. The CDR3 length is 15 residues. The CDR3 DNA follows: TGTGCCACCAGCAGAGACGGGACGGGCAATCAGCCCCAGCATTTT. Its protein product is CATSRDGTGNQPQHF.

This clone is termed medium-sized (0.01 to 0.1%). The gene calls are TRBV11-3 and TRBJ1-1; possibly TRBD1 for D (5 bases). The V gene lost 5 bases and the J gene lost 4 bases, with 17 bases spanning the gap. Looked up from germline, CDR1 is SGHNT and CDR2 is YENEEA. The CDR3 runs 15 residues. The CDR3 loop is CASSPWGRVGTEAFF. The DNA for the CDR3 is TGTGCCAGCAGCCCGTGGGGCAGGGTCGGCACTGAAGCTTTCTTT. Full variable domain (rest looked up from reference TRBV11-3 and TRBJ1-1): EAGVVQSPRYKIIEKKQPVAFWCNPISGHNTLYWYLQNLGQGPELLIRYENEEAVDDSQLPKDRFSAERLKGVDSTLKIQPAELGDSAVYLCASSPWGRVGTEAFFGQGTRLTVV.

By its share, this clone is medium-sized (0.01 to 0.1%). The chain combines TRBV6-8 with TRBJ1-1; D call uncertain. The CDR3 has 13 residues. Germline V gene lookup returns CDR1 MNHGY and CDR2 SAAAGT. V was cut by 4 bases and J by 1 base, with 7 bases left in between. The CDR3 protein is CASSSGRNTEAFF. The CDR3 bases are TGTGCCAGCAGTTCCGGGAGGAACACTGAAGCTTTCTTT.

The chain couples TRBV6-8 to TRBJ2-2; D might be TRBD1 or TRBD2, each matching 5 bases. This CDR3 has 15 amino acids. Trimming took 0 bases from V and 5 from J, leaving 10 bases between them. The germline gives CDR1 MNHGY, CDR2 SAAAGT. The DNA for the CDR3 is TGTGCCAGCAGTTACTCTATGGGGGTAACCGGGGAGCTGTTTTTT. Protein product: CASSYSMGVTGELFF.

By proportion, this clone is medium-sized. J is TRBJ2-1 and V is TRBV11-3; D might be TRBD1 (7 bases). The CDR3 has 17 residues. V lost 5 bases to trimming and J lost 0 bases, with 17 bases between them. Germline CDR1 and CDR2: SGHNT and YENEEA. The CDR3 DNA reads TGTGCCAGCAGCATTGGAGGGACAGCGAGCTCCTACAATGAGCAGTTCTTC. This translates into CASSIGGTASSYNEQFF.

V gene TRBV6-8 combines with J gene TRBJ1-3; tentatively, D is TRBD1 (5 bases). Germline V gives CDR1 MNHGY, CDR2 SAAAGT. CDR3 length: 15 amino acids. With 6 bases removed from V and 4 bases from J, the gap between germline ends came to 16 bases. CDR3 sequence: CASSSLTGEGNTIYF. The CDR3 DNA is TGTGCCAGCAGCTCTCTGACGGGGGAGGGAAACACCATATATTTT.

The chain employs TRBV5-1 and TRBJ1-1; D may be TRBD1 (6 bases). Trimming pared 3 bases from V and 1 base from J, leaving 13 bases between. Germline V gives CDR1 SGHRS, CDR2 YFSETQ. CDR3 size: 15 residues. The CDR3 spells CASSSSGTPNTEAFF. DNA for the CDR3: TGCGCCAGCAGCTCATCCGGGACACCGAACACTGAAGCTTTCTTT.